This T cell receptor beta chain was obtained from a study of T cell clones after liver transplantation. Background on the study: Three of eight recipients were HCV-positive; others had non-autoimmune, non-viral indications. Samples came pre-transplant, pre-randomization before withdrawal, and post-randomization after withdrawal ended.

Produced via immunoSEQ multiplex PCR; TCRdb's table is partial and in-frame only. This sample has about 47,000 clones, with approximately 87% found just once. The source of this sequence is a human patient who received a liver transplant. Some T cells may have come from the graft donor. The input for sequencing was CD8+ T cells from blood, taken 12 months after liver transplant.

In DNA, the CDR3 is TGTGCCAGCAGACTAGGACCCACGGACACCGGGGAGCTGTTTTTT. This sequence encodes CASRLGPTDTGELFF. The chain combines TRBV28 with TRBJ2-2; weak D call: TRBD2 (5 bases). CDR3 length equals 15 residues. The germline CDR1 and CDR2 sequences are MDHEN and SYDVKM. V was trimmed by 6 bases and J by 3 bases, leaving 14 bases between them. Drawing the rest from reference TRBV28 and TRBJ2-2, the complete variable domain is DVKVTQSSRYLVKRTGEKVFLECVQDMDHENMFWYRQDPGLGLRLIYFSYDVKMKEKGDIPEGYSVSREKKERFSLILESASTNQTSMYLCASRLGPTDTGELFFGEGSRLTVL.